Below are 19 T cell receptor beta chains sequenced from a single sample in a study of shared clonotypes between healthy human individuals (dated by TCRdb to about 2020). Libraries were built with the immunoSEQ multiplex PCR assay. Sourced from immuneACCESS, this table was stored by TCRdb with only in-frame sequences that have V and J called. A share of the clones is absent; for the studies checked, an unresolved V gene accounts for under half, and the remainder has no known explanation. This sample holds about 2.5 million clones; just under 95% were observed only once. More than 0.35% of the sample goes to the ten largest clones. The sample consisted of naive CD4+ T cells from PBMCs. What this sample's cell subset or site label stands for: CD45RA+ positively selected. The receptors shown here come from a man aged 18 to 35 in good health. Some clones in this sample may be carry-over from other donors' samples.

The genes are TRBV6-4 and TRBJ2-2, with TRBD2 matching 8 bases. Germline values: CDR1 MRHNA, CDR2 SNTAGT. CDR3 size: 15 residues. V dropped 9 bases and J dropped 4; count of bases not matched to a gene: 10. CDR3 amino acids: CARVSGIGCTGELFF. CDR3 sequence (DNA): TGTGCCAGAGTTAGCGGGATTGGCTGCACCGGGGAGCTGTTTTTT.

The V and J genes are TRBV28 and TRBJ2-5; D call uncertain. Germline CDR1 and CDR2: MDHEN and SYDVKM. The CDR3 runs to 12 residues. V lost 6 bases and J lost 0, with 5 bases in between. CDR3 sequence (DNA): TGTGCCAGCAGACGGTACCAAGAGACCCAGTACTTC. Translating gives CASRRYQETQYF.

The V gene is TRBV2, the J gene TRBJ2-3; D tentatively fits TRBD1 or TRBD2 (5 bases each). The CDR3 is 13 residues long. With 6 bases removed from V and 2 bases from J, the gap between germline ends came to 9 bases. From germline, CDR1 is SNHLY and CDR2 FYNNEI. This CDR3 is CASRQDSTDTQYF. The CDR3 DNA reads TGTGCCAGCAGACAGGACTCCACAGATACGCAGTATTTT. Complete variable domain (other parts from reference TRBV2 and TRBJ2-3): EPEVTQTPSHQVTQMGQEVILRCVPISNHLYFYWYRQILGQKVEFLVSFYNNEISEKSEIFDDQFSVERPDGSNFTLKIRSTKLEDSAMYFCASRQDSTDTQYFGPGTRLTVL.

This clone appeared once. The CDR3 nucleotides read TGTGCCAGCTCACCGTTGGTAACAGGGAGTGTTGAGAAGCTGTTTTTT. Amino acids: CASSPLVTGSVEKLFF. The chain uses TRBV18 and TRBJ2-2, with D perhaps matching TRBD1 (6 bases). The CDR3 has 16 amino acids. From germline, CDR1 is KGHSH and CDR2 LQKENI. Trimming removed 3 bases from V and 12 bases from J, with 23 bases in between.

This chain links TRBV7-5 with TRBJ1-1. TRBV7-5 is classified as a pseudogene. This CDR3 comprises 14 residues. CDR3 protein: CARSLAAGGDEAFF. The CDR3 DNA follows: TGTGCCAGAAGCTTAGCCGCAGGGGGGGATGAAGCTTTCTTT.

The chain uses TRBV10-2 and TRBJ2-7, with TRBD2 matching 11 bases. Trimming took 6 bases from V and 4 from J; bases not matched to a gene: 5. This CDR3 is built from 14 residues. Looked up from germline, CDR1 is WSHSY and CDR2 is SAAADI. The CDR3 loop is CASRATSGSYEQYF. The CDR3 DNA sequence: TGCGCCAGCAGAGCTACTAGCGGGAGTTACGAGCAGTACTTC.

The V and J genes are TRBV29-1 and TRBJ1-1; 7 positions agree with TRBD1. Trimming at V came to 6 bases and at J to 6 bases, leaving 10 bases not matched to a gene. Germline V gene lookup returns CDR1 SQVTM and CDR2 ANQGSEA. This CDR3 is built from 13 residues. This CDR3 reads CSVKTGSRPEAFF. CDR3 DNA: TGCAGCGTAAAGACAGGGTCCAGGCCTGAAGCTTTCTTT. Using reference TRBV29-1 and TRBJ1-1 for the parts outside the CDR3, the full variable domain is SAVISQKPSRDICQRGTSLTIQCQVDSQVTMMFWYRQQPGQSLTLIATANQGSEATYESGFVIDKFPISRPNLTFSTLTVSNMSPEDSSIYLCSVKTGSRPEAFFGQGTRLTVV.

The genes are TRBV30 and TRBJ2-1; 14 nucleotides agree with TRBD2. CDR1 and CDR2 (germline): GTSNPN, SVGIG (reference sequence). Trimming took 3 bases from V and 9 from J; bases not matched to a gene: 10. This CDR3 has 16 amino acids. For the CDR3, the DNA is TGTGCCTGGAGAAGGCCGGGGACTAGCGGGAGCGGTGAGCAGTTCTTC. It yields the protein CAWRRPGTSGSGEQFF. Complete variable domain (other parts from reference TRBV30 and TRBJ2-1): SQTIHQWPATLVQPVGSPLSLECTVEGTSNPNLYWYRQAAGRGLQLLFYSVGIGQISSEVPQNLSASRPQDRQFILSSKKLLLSDSGFYLCAWRRPGTSGSGEQFFGPGTRLTVL.

With regard to this clone: Other nucleotide sequences from this sample produce the same CDR3. The gene calls are TRBV7-9 and TRBJ2-1; unclear D gene. Between the trimmed V and J ends, which lost 1 base and 0 bases, there was a span of 4 bases. CDR3 length: 14 amino acids. The germline V gene has CDR1 SEHNR and CDR2 FQNEAQ (reference sequence). The CDR3 loop is CASSLGSSYNEQFF. CDR3 nucleotide sequence: TGTGCCAGCAGCTTAGGGAGCTCCTACAATGAGCAGTTCTTC.

The V gene is TRBV2, the J gene TRBJ2-3; a weak D match, TRBD2 (5 bases). Germline CDR1 and CDR2: SNHLY and FYNNEI. CDR3 size: 14 residues. Trimming cost V 8 bases and J 5 bases, with 17 bases left between them. CDR3 sequence: CASARLYGGDTQYF. CDR3 bases: TGTGCCAGCGCCCGACTGTACGGAGGAGATACGCAGTATTTT. The entire variable domain, with the rest obtained from reference TRBV2 and TRBJ2-3, is as follows: EPEVTQTPSHQVTQMGQEVILRCVPISNHLYFYWYRQILGQKVEFLVSFYNNEISEKSEIFDDQFSVERPDGSNFTLKIRSTKLEDSAMYFCASARLYGGDTQYFGPGTRLTVL.

This rearrangement joins TRBV2 to TRBJ1-5; TRBD1 aligns across 11 bases. The CDR3 has 15 residues. V lost 4 bases to trimming and J lost 4 bases; unmatched junction nucleotides: 3. From germline, CDR1 is SNHLY and CDR2 FYNNEI. The DNA for the CDR3 is TGTGCCAGCAGTGGGACAGGGGGCGTTAATCAGCCCCAGCATTTT. It is translated as CASSGTGGVNQPQHF.

The gene calls are TRBV10-3 and TRBJ2-7; D remains unclear. The CDR3 has 14 amino acids. Germline assignment: CDR1 ENHRY and CDR2 SYGVKD. The V end lost 3 bases, the J end lost 5 bases, and 14 bases lay between the germline ends. CDR3 nucleotide sequence: TGTGCCATCAGTGAAGGGCCTACTTGGGACGAGCAGTACTTC. It translates to CAISEGPTWDEQYF.

This clone was seen once. CDR3 DNA: TGTGCCAGCAGGCCCCTGGGGGGCTATGGCTACACCTTC. Translating gives CASRPLGGYGYTF. The chain links TRBV5-4 to TRBJ1-2, with D tentatively TRBD1 (5 bases). CDR1 and CDR2 (germline): SGHNT, YYREEE (reference sequence). The germline V and J ends were trimmed by 5 bases and 4 bases, with 12 bases remaining between them. The length of the CDR3 is 13 residues.

This chain links TRBV6-6 with TRBJ2-2; D assignment may be TRBD1 or TRBD2 (5 bases each). The V end was cut by 6 bases, the J end by 6 bases, with 17 bases between. The CDR3 has 15 residues. CDR1 MNHNY and CDR2 SVGAGI come from the germline V gene (reference sequence). CDR3 amino acids: CASRSGRSRSGELFF. As DNA, the CDR3 is TGTGCCAGCAGATCGGGGCGGAGTCGGTCCGGGGAGCTGTTTTTT.

The rearrangement uses TRBV5-1 and TRBJ2-5, with D maybe TRBD2 (5 bases). V lost 3 bases to trimming and J lost 1 base, with 13 bases between them. This CDR3 has 15 residues. Germline V CDR1 and CDR2: SGHRS, YFSETQ. CDR3 sequence reads: CASSSGAAAQETQYF. The DNA of the CDR3 is TGCGCCAGCAGCTCTGGAGCAGCGGCCCAAGAGACCCAGTACTTC.

This rearrangement joins TRBV9 to TRBJ2-5; the D is unclear. This CDR3 region has 14 residues. Trimming removed 4 bases at V and 5 bases at J, with 15 bases between. Germline lookup yields CDR1 SGDLS and CDR2 YYNGEE. This chain's CDR3 is CASSPIGFRETQYF. The CDR3 DNA follows: TGTGCCAGCAGCCCCATCGGTTTCCGGGAGACCCAGTACTTC.

This clone was seen just once. The chain recombines TRBV5-1 with TRBJ2-5, with D maybe TRBD1 (6 bases). The germline gives CDR1 SGHRS, CDR2 YFSETQ. The CDR3 spans 13 residues. Trimming took 4 bases from V and 4 from J, leaving 11 bases between them. Here the CDR3 DNA reads TGCGCCAGCAGCAACAGGGTTGGAGAGACCCAGTACTTC. Translating it yields CASSNRVGETQYF.

This clone has a single count. The genes are TRBV5-1 and TRBJ1-2; possible D gene TRBD1, 5 bases. CDR1 is SGHRS, CDR2 YFSETQ, per germline. V was cut by 5 bases and J by 3 bases, with 11 bases left in between. The CDR3 has 13 residues. The DNA for the CDR3 is TGCGCCAGCAGACAGGACGGAGACTATGGCTACACCTTC. It yields the protein CASRQDGDYGYTF.

In this sample, this clone turned up a few times. This chain links TRBV18 with TRBJ1-1, with 9 bases matching TRBD1. CDR3 size: 13 residues. Germline V gene sequence: CDR1 KGHSH, CDR2 LQKENI. V lost 2 bases, J lost 8 bases, and 3 bases stayed unmatched. The CDR3 sequence is CASSPETGGEAFF. The CDR3 DNA sequence: TGTGCCAGCTCACCAGAGACAGGGGGGGAAGCTTTCTTT.